This T cell receptor (beta chain) originates from a study of CD8 T cells in Susac syndrome. The length of the CDR3 is 18 residues. The germline V and J ends were trimmed by 3 bases and 7 bases, with 25 bases remaining between them. Germline CDR1 reads KGHSY; CDR2 reads FQNENV. Reverse transcription of roughly 0.45 to 1 ug RNA was performed with random hexamers. Coverage of TCR beta CDR3 amplification by immunoSEQ multiplex PCR extended to 54 Vbeta and 13 Jbeta. TCRdb re-called the immunoSEQ multiplex PCR reads through MiXCR, storing one row per CDR3 protein. The sample has around 80,000 distinct CDR3 sequences, around nine tenths seen once; the top ten hold around 0.49%.

Sequenced: CD8+ T cells from PBMCs. The receptor was derived from a human donor with multiple sclerosis. The chain has TRBV16 and TRBJ1-5; D unclear. The CDR3 DNA sequence: TGTGCCAGCAGCCAGGGCCGCATCGTCCCCGATTCTGACCAGCCCCAGCATTTT. This translates into CASSQGRIVPDSDQPQHF.